These 8 T cell receptor beta chains were all obtained from the same sample, sequenced in a study of T cells after yellow fever vaccination. A single record per CDR3 protein comes from TCRdb applying MiXCR to the 5' RACE reads. This sample has some 97,000 distinct CDR3 sequences; roughly 5.8% occur once, and the top ten carry about 40%. This material consisted of CD8+ T cells sorted from PBMCs, taken 10 days after the yellow fever booster vaccination. These receptors were obtained from a man younger than 35 who received the YFV17D yellow fever vaccine.

This clonotype showed up just a few times. This chain joins TRBV5-1 and TRBJ2-2; 14 bases align to TRBD2. This CDR3 is 21 amino acids long. V lost 4 bases to trimming and J lost 4 bases; unmatched junction nucleotides: 18. The germline V gene encodes CDR1 SGHRS and CDR2 YFSETQ. Here the CDR3 reads CASSLYPGTSGGPGGTGELFF. Here the CDR3 DNA reads TGCGCCAGCAGCCTTTATCCCGGGACTAGCGGGGGCCCCGGCGGCACCGGGGAGCTGTTTTTT.

The chain recombines TRBV13 with TRBJ2-2; 8 bases match TRBD2. The CDR3 extends over 15 amino acids. Trimming cost V 6 bases and J 5 bases; bases outside gene matches: 8. Germline V gene sequence: CDR1 PRHDT, CDR2 FYEKMQ (reference sequence). The DNA of the CDR3 is TGTGCCAGCAGGTCCCCTGGCGGGGGGACCGGGGAGCTGTTTTTT. As protein: CASRSPGGGTGELFF.

This clonotype was detected a few times. The V call is TRBV27, the J call TRBJ2-3; no clear D gene. V dropped 6 bases and J dropped 2 bases, with 15 bases sitting between them. Germline V gene lookup returns CDR1 MNHEY and CDR2 SMNVEV (reference sequence). The CDR3 is made up of 15 amino acids. The CDR3 region has the DNA TGTGCCAGCAGACTTACAACTGCGCTCACAGATACGCAGTATTTT. Protein product: CASRLTTALTDTQYF.

The chain is built from TRBV12-3 or TRBV12-4 and TRBJ2-1, with 8 bases fitting TRBD2. The CDR3 is made up of 15 amino acids. V dropped 4 bases and J dropped 4; count of bases not matched to a gene: 6. DNA of the CDR3: TGTGCCAGCAGTTCCGGGGGGGGGCCTTACAATGAGCAGTTCTTC. Residues: CASSSGGGPYNEQFF.

This clonotype turned up a few times. The chain links TRBV20-1 to TRBJ2-4; TRBD1 aligns across 7 bases. This CDR3 is 15 amino acids long. J lost 2 bases, V lost 6 bases, and 10 bases had no gene match. Germline lookup yields CDR1 DFQATT and CDR2 SNEGSKA (reference sequence). CDR3 nucleotide sequence: TGCAGTGCCACTGACAGGGCGTTCTCCAAAAACATTCAGTACTTC. It encodes CSATDRAFSKNIQYF.

V is TRBV12-3 or TRBV12-4 and J is TRBJ2-2, with 8 bases aligning to TRBD2. The CDR3 sequence is 15 residues long. Trimming cost V 9 bases and J 5 bases; bases outside gene matches: 11. This CDR3 reads CASGPAGGTTGELFF. In nucleotides, the CDR3 is TGTGCCAGTGGCCCGGCGGGGGGCACAACCGGGGAGCTGTTTTTT.

This clonotype was found many times. V gene TRBV18 combines with J gene TRBJ2-7, with D possibly being TRBD1 or TRBD2 (6 bases each). Between the trimmed V and J ends, which lost 4 bases and 3 bases, there was a span of 16 bases. The CDR3 sequence is 15 residues long. In germline, CDR1 is KGHSH, CDR2 LQKENI. DNA of the CDR3: TGTGCCAGCTCACTTAGGGGGAGGTTCTACTACGAGCAGTACTTC. Translating gives CASSLRGRFYYEQYF.

This clonotype was seen more than once but under ten times. The J gene is TRBJ1-1, the V gene TRBV29-1; D ambiguous. The CDR3 length is 12 residues. Trimming cost V 7 bases and J 1 base, with 10 bases left between them. In germline, CDR1 is SQVTM, CDR2 ANQGSEA. The DNA for the CDR3 is TGCAGCGATACGACGGGGAACACTGAAGCTTTCTTT. The encoded protein is CSDTTGNTEAFF.